The T cell receptor (beta chain) described here comes from a study of cytomegalovirus exposure and HLA in healthy donors (dated by TCRdb to about 2017). In terms of the full investigation: An earlier analysis of approximately 640 of the donors reported 250 to 300 Gb of sequence data and some 100 million unique TCR beta sequences from some 180 million T cells. The study aimed to test whether cataloging public T cell receptors could reveal signatures of past pathogen exposure. Class I and class II HLA loci were covered by the typing at four-digit resolution. Alongside the repertoire data, information on donor age, sex, ethnicity and CMV serostatus was compiled. An earlier analysis of 587 of the donors used high-throughput TCR beta sequencing to judge whether each TCR beta V gene segment behaved as functional or pseudogenic. To predict cytomegalovirus infection status, the study brought together high-throughput TCR immunosequencing, statistical association of individual TCRs with disease status, and machine learning. Typing coverage varied by locus: about 620-640 donors for A, B, C, DRB1 and DQB1; more than 500 for DQA1; more than 600 for DPA1; fewer than 480 for DPB1. Using immunosequencing, the study profiled T cell repertoires from about 610 subjects and related those repertoires to cytomegalovirus serostatus. Every repertoire in the discovery cohort had been generated on one and the same sequencing platform. A later analysis re-examined previously published TCR beta repertoires from more than 600 donors and added high-resolution HLA genotyping to investigate patterns of TCR occurrence. On average, 235,054 unique TCR beta nucleotide sequences were sequenced per donor among 300 to 500 genotyped donors of the cohort, with roughly 20% of those sequences being non-productive. Of the approximately 400 genotyped donors, approximately 80% fell in the genetic ancestry cluster associated with self-reported Caucasian donors. The later analysis used no new phenotypic data to find candidate immune exposures, relying instead on TCR beta sequences and their occurrence across donors. Along with the approximately 620-subject first cohort, a separate validation cohort of 120 different subjects was used. About 300 gigabases of sequencing data and tens of millions of unique TCR sequences made up an early release that covered approximately 700 HLA-typed donors. In a later genetic analysis, genome-wide SNP genotypes for 398 of the 666 donors were used, and that subset was treated as a discovery cohort. Roughly 5 DR-DQ haplotypes were handled as single units for association and clustering, since linkage in the cohort was strong.

In total, approximately 610 healthy bone marrow donors made up the cohort. All cohort members were sampled while nominally healthy, although unrecorded immune exposures were likely present. The donor tested CMV seropositive and was one of the 289 seropositive cohort members. A peripheral blood sample was provided by each donor, and peripheral blood mononuclear cells were used for TCR beta sequencing. Genomic DNA extraction from the blood cell samples was performed with the Qiagen DNeasy Blood Extraction Kit. Broader findings and caveats from the paper: When HLA alleles, especially DR and DQ, strongly co-occurred, TCR associations were difficult to assign to individual alleles. The 87-base-pair reads could not distinguish some IMGT-functional V segments, including TRBV6-2 and TRBV6-3, so those segments were excluded. In a later analysis, most CMV-associated TCR beta chains were found to appear HLA-restricted, with HLA associations seemingly driven largely by CMV exposure. A further reported finding was that TCR beta sequences accurately predicted the HLA-A and HLA-B alleles for most subjects in the first cohort. V-gene and J-gene trimming of TCR beta chains was associated with a missense DCLRE1C variant in a later genetic analysis, and the association was replicated in an independent cohort. The classifier was reported to diagnose cytomegalovirus status with high specificity and sensitivity in both the original cohort and the validation cohort. In an earlier analysis of fewer than 700 of the donors, most TCR beta V segments appeared in productive rearrangements about 87% or about 30% of the time, broadly matching IMGT annotations. Specific HLA alleles were associated with about 17,000 TCR beta sequences at a false discovery rate of 0.05 in a later analysis. Immune exposure information for the cohort was limited to CMV serostatus. In this cohort, only TCR beta chains were sequenced, and detectable features were limited by the absence of alpha or paired-chain data. The authors suggested that the approach could potentially be extended to other disease states and immunological phenotypes. A group of highly shared sequence variants was considered likely to be a technical artifact of the sequencing pipeline. A total of roughly 160 TCR beta chains were listed by the study as associated with cytomegalovirus. The earlier analysis of around 600 of the donors excluded about 16 rarely observed V segments, including chromosome 9 orphons, because counts were too low. According to a later genetic analysis, donors in an Asian-associated ancestry cluster had fewer N-insertions in productive TCRs than the roughly 660-donor mean. A later analysis found that HLA-associated TCR beta chains were more clonally expanded and had lower generation probabilities than equally common non-associated chains. A later analysis reported that several top co-occurrence clusters appeared linked to parvovirus B19, influenza, CMV and Epstein-Barr virus. A few of the identified cytomegalovirus-associated TCR beta chains were confirmed in vitro to be specific for cytomegalovirus antigens. Presence/absence analyses assumed roughly uniform sequencing depth across donors, an assumption that may not hold. In a later analysis, TCR association rates were found to vary across HLA loci, with the most associated TCRs seen for DRB1 alleles and the fewest for HLA-C alleles. HLA typing was unavailable for some donors at each locus, so association tests used only the typed subset. Most TCR sequences were seen in very few donors, while some public TCRs were found in many individuals. Correlated functional status among segregating V segments might reflect linkage disequilibrium, but an unknown experimental factor could not be ruled out.

After removal of 2 bases from V and 5 bases from J, the junction retains 6 bases not matched to a gene. CDR1 SNHLY and CDR2 FYNNEI were looked up in the germline V gene. The CDR3 goes from the cysteine to the phenylalanine over 15 residues. Just CDR3 DNA is preserved here, 45 bases in frame from base 1. Worth noting for this clone: The antigen this receptor binds is unknown. The record has no base qualities; no much larger clone is one base away.

Libraries were made using the immunoSEQ multiplex PCR assay. For the multiplex PCR, a mixture combining 60 forward primers for TCR Vbeta segments and 13 reverse primers for TCR Jbeta segments was used. The CDR3 region of rearranged TCR beta genes was amplified from genomic DNA with a multiplex PCR assay. Amplified TCR beta libraries were sequenced as 87-base-pair reads on the Illumina HiSeq System. From the authors' description of their analysis: In a later analysis, 77 million or so unique TCR beta chains were counted across the approximately 620 repertoires, and roughly 10 million of these chains were shared by at least two donors. To remove PCR and sequencing errors, raw reads were error-corrected and collapsed into unique sequences using a nearest-neighbor algorithm that merged closely related sequences. Alignment of CDR3 sequences to IMGT reference sequences was used to assign V, D and J gene segments. Each retained sequence needed at least a six-nucleotide match to both a V gene segment and a J gene segment. Rearrangements were called productive when the CDR3 lacked stop codons and stayed in frame with V and J; all others were non-productive. Following IMGT convention, CDR3 was defined as the stretch from the second conserved V-encoded cysteine to the conserved J-encoded phenylalanine. In an earlier analysis of around 600 of the donors, sequences lacking an unambiguous match to a single V gene segment were excluded. In an earlier analysis of 587 of the donors, a V segment was called functional when productive rearrangements were above 56.7%, and segregating when the standard deviation between donors exceeded 5%. A statistical classification framework was built for diagnosing cytomegalovirus status from the catalog of TCR beta chain sequences. V and J gene assignment, in a later analysis, came from comparing TCR nucleotide sequences with IMGT/GENE-DB human TR gene sequences. The TCRdist pipeline was used in a later analysis to assign CDR3 sequences and most-parsimonious VDJ recombination scenarios. In a later analysis, every TCR beta chain was defined by the combination of its CDR3 amino acid sequence and its V-gene family, and reads without a unique V-gene family were dropped. To address suspected cross-contamination and a sequencing artifact, a later analysis removed 450 to 700 highly shared, low-generation-probability nucleotide sequences. For each public chain, a later analysis derived a clonal expansion index from normalized ranks of inferred template counts within each repertoire. In a later analysis, generation probabilities were computed using a VDJ recombination model fitted to out-of-frame rearrangements, and the results were checked against IGoR. In a later analysis, hypergeometric tests were used to score TCR-TCR, TCR-HLA and TCR-CMV co-occurrence, with a repertoire-size bias correction applied to TCR pairs. False discovery rates were estimated in a later analysis by permuting HLA or CMV assignments 20 times. A later analysis grouped co-occurring TCRs with DBSCAN, adding TCRdist sequence similarity when clustering within HLA-allele-positive subsets. Co-occurrence clustering excluded repertoires with fewer than 30,000 or more than 120,000 public chains, plus five with anomalous nucleotide sharing. The clones in this table, taken by TCRdb from immuneACCESS, are in-frame only. Not every clone is retained; where verified, under half of the shortfall comes from an unresolved V gene, and the cause of the rest is unknown. D and trimming were read from the DNA, whereas the V and J calls and clone size are those reported in that table. The sample table lists 150,000 to 200,000 clones, about four fifths of them with a count of one. The ten largest clonotypes hold approximately 4% of the sample.

This sequence was found in a man in his forties or fifties in good health and CMV-seropositive. The chain links TRBV2 with TRBJ1-5, with TRBD1 identical over 7 junction bases. Sequencing was performed on PBMCs. The DNA sequence is TGTGCCAGCAGTGAACCCGGCAGGGGGGATCAGCCCCAGCATTTT. Translated, it gives CASSEPGRGDQPQHF.